This TCR beta chain is from a study of spatial heterogeneity in lung cancer. Broader study findings: Counts that tracked tumor mutation counts were those of expanded intratumoral alpha and beta TCRs. Tallies of expanded TCRs, which were sorted into ubiquitous and regional groups, correlated with counts of ubiquitous and regional nonsynonymous mutations, respectively.

TCRdb passed the 5' RACE reads through MiXCR, listing each CDR3 protein once. The sample shows some 2,700 distinct CDR3 sequences, approximately 17% of them seen only once. The sample's time point: sample taken at primary tumor resection. Whole RNA, isolated from tumor, nontumor lung or frozen PBMC, was sequenced without prior sorting. CDR3 length equals 18 residues. V trimming: 6 bases; J trimming: 1 base; junction bases outside the gene matches: 15. Germline lookup yields CDR1 DFQATT and CDR2 SNEGSKA (reference sequence). A note on this clonotype: The target antigen is unknown. With the library built for alpha chains, this beta chain is off target and its frequency is not meaningful.

The source material was lung tumor tissue, sampled at surgery. This receptor was identified in a male donor with early-stage non-small cell lung cancer. The J gene is TRBJ2-3, the V gene TRBV20-1; TRBD2 agrees at 11 bases. As DNA, the CDR3 is TGCAGTGCACCCACGGGAACCGGGACTAGCGGAGGCACAGATACGCAGTATTTT. It translates to CSAPTGTGTSGGTDTQYF.